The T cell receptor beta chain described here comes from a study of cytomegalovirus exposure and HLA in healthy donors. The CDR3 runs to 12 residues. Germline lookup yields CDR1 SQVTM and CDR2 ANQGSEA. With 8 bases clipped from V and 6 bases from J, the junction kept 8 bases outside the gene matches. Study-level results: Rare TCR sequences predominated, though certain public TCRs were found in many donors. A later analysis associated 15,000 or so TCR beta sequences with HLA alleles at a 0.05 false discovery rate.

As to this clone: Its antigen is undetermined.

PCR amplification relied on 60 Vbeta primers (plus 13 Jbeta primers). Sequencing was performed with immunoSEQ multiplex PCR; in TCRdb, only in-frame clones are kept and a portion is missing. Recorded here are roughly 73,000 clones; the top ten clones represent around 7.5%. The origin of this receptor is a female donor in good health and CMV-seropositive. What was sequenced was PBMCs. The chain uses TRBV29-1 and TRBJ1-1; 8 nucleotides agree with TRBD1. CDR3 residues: CSTSGGGPEAFF. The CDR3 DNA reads TGCAGCACTTCAGGGGGCGGACCTGAAGCTTTCTTT.